This entry is about one T cell receptor beta chain. This specimen belongs to a study of blood T cell repertoires in COVID-19. Germline CDR1 is SGDLS and CDR2 is YYNGEE. The CDR3 is 15 amino acids. Trimming cost V 2 bases and J 5 bases; bases outside gene matches: 9. TCRdb keeps only in-frame clones here, not all; method: immunoSEQ multiplex PCR. The sample consists of roughly 15,000 clones, 75% to 90% of them appearing once. This receptor was identified in a man in his forties or fifties with active COVID-19. The V and J genes are TRBV9 and TRBJ2-5, with 7 bases that match TRBD1. The sequencing input was peripheral blood. CDR3 nucleotide sequence: TGTGCCAGCAGCGTTACGGCAGGGGGTCAGGAGACCCAGTACTTC. Translating it yields CASSVTAGGQETQYF.